This TCR beta chain stems from a study of shared clonotypes between healthy human individuals. Memory CD4+ cells were the fraction left after CD45RA+ naive selection. Whole-study results and caveats: Larger richness was generally estimated for naive than memory subsets. Between a handful of donors, naive CD4 clonotypes were shared at a level of around 5.1%.

Trimming left V 0 bases short and J 7 bases short, with 8 bases between. The CDR3 is made up of 14 amino acids. The V gene's germline CDR1 is SGDLS and CDR2 YYNGEE. This clone was detected a few times. What it recognizes is unknown. Measured with immunoSEQ multiplex PCR; TCRdb has only the in-frame clones, and not every one. The table lists roughly 2.5 million clones, 90% to 95% of them singletons. The clonotype was recovered from a young man in good health. V is TRBV9 and J is TRBJ1-6, with no clear D. The source material was naive CD4+ T cells sorted from blood. Subset here: CD45RA+ positively selected. The CDR3 spells CASSVDDTNSPLHF. The CDR3 DNA reads TGTGCCAGCAGCGTAGACGACACGAATTCACCCCTCCACTTT.